The 7 T cell receptor beta chains presented below share a single source sample, sequenced in a study of blood T cell repertoires in COVID-19. The protocol was immunoSEQ multiplex PCR, while the TCRdb copy is restricted to in-frame clones and leaves out a portion. The table includes some 390,000 clones, around 87% detected once. Sequenced: peripheral blood. Receptors originate from a human donor in a cohort sampled during active COVID-19.

The chain is built from TRBV5-1 and TRBJ2-7; possibly TRBD2 for D (6 bases). CDR1 and CDR2 from the germline V gene are SGHRS and YFSETQ. CDR3 length: 17 residues. V gave up 0 bases and J gave up 4 bases, with 20 bases separating them. The CDR3 sequence is CASSLAGPGLLTYEQYF. CDR3 DNA: TGCGCCAGCAGCTTGGCGGGACCGGGACTTCTTACTTACGAGCAGTACTTC.

The V gene is TRBV18, the J gene TRBJ1-2; D call uncertain. This CDR3 region has 13 residues. Germline CDR1 is KGHSH and CDR2 is LQKENI. The V and J ends lost 3 bases and 7 bases respectively, with 12 bases between them. CDR3 amino acids: CASSPARRSGYTF. As DNA, the CDR3 is TGTGCCAGCTCACCGGCCAGGCGATCTGGCTACACCTTC.

The V call is TRBV27, the J call TRBJ2-7, with D maybe TRBD2 (6 bases). V lost 6 bases, J lost 2 bases, and 11 bases lay in between. From germline, CDR1 is MNHEY and CDR2 SMNVEV (reference sequence). CDR3 length equals 13 residues. The CDR3 bases are TGTGCCAGCAGCCCGGGACTCACCTACGAGCAGTACTTC. It yields the protein CASSPGLTYEQYF.

V is TRBV11-1 and J is TRBJ2-5; D remains ambiguous. The CDR3 consists of 14 residues. Trimming left V 5 bases short and J 1 base short, with 11 bases between. Germline V gene sequence: CDR1 SGHAT, CDR2 FQDESV (reference sequence). The CDR3 here is CASSPSGSQETQYF. In nucleotides, the CDR3 is TGTGCCAGCAGCCCCTCAGGAAGCCAAGAGACCCAGTACTTC.

The J gene is TRBJ2-7, the V gene TRBV5-1, with D possibly matching TRBD1 (5 bases). CDR3 length equals 16 residues. Trimming stripped 0 bases from V and 6 bases from J, with 19 bases between. Germline loops: CDR1 SGHRS, CDR2 YFSETQ. CDR3 residues: CASSLAAGPGIGEQYF. CDR3 nucleotide sequence: TGCGCCAGCAGCTTGGCAGCAGGGCCTGGAATCGGCGAGCAGTACTTC.

CDR3 sequence reads: CASSPTRGQGARYEQYF. CDR3 DNA sequence: TGTGCCAGCAGCCCGACCCGGGGACAGGGGGCAAGATACGAGCAGTACTTC. This sequence joins TRBV28 and TRBJ2-7, with TRBD1 matching over 12 bases. V lost 6 bases and J lost 4; bases outside the gene matches: 13. The CDR3 contains 17 residues. The germline CDR1 and CDR2 sequences are MDHEN and SYDVKM.

The chain joins TRBV10-3 to TRBJ2-7; unclear D gene. Germline values: CDR1 ENHRY, CDR2 SYGVKD. The CDR3 loop spans 15 amino acids. V shed 6 bases and J shed 0 bases, with 15 bases lying between them. CDR3 sequence: CAISAPPPSSYEQYF. Written as DNA, the CDR3 is TGTGCCATCAGCGCGCCCCCTCCAAGCTCCTACGAGCAGTACTTC.